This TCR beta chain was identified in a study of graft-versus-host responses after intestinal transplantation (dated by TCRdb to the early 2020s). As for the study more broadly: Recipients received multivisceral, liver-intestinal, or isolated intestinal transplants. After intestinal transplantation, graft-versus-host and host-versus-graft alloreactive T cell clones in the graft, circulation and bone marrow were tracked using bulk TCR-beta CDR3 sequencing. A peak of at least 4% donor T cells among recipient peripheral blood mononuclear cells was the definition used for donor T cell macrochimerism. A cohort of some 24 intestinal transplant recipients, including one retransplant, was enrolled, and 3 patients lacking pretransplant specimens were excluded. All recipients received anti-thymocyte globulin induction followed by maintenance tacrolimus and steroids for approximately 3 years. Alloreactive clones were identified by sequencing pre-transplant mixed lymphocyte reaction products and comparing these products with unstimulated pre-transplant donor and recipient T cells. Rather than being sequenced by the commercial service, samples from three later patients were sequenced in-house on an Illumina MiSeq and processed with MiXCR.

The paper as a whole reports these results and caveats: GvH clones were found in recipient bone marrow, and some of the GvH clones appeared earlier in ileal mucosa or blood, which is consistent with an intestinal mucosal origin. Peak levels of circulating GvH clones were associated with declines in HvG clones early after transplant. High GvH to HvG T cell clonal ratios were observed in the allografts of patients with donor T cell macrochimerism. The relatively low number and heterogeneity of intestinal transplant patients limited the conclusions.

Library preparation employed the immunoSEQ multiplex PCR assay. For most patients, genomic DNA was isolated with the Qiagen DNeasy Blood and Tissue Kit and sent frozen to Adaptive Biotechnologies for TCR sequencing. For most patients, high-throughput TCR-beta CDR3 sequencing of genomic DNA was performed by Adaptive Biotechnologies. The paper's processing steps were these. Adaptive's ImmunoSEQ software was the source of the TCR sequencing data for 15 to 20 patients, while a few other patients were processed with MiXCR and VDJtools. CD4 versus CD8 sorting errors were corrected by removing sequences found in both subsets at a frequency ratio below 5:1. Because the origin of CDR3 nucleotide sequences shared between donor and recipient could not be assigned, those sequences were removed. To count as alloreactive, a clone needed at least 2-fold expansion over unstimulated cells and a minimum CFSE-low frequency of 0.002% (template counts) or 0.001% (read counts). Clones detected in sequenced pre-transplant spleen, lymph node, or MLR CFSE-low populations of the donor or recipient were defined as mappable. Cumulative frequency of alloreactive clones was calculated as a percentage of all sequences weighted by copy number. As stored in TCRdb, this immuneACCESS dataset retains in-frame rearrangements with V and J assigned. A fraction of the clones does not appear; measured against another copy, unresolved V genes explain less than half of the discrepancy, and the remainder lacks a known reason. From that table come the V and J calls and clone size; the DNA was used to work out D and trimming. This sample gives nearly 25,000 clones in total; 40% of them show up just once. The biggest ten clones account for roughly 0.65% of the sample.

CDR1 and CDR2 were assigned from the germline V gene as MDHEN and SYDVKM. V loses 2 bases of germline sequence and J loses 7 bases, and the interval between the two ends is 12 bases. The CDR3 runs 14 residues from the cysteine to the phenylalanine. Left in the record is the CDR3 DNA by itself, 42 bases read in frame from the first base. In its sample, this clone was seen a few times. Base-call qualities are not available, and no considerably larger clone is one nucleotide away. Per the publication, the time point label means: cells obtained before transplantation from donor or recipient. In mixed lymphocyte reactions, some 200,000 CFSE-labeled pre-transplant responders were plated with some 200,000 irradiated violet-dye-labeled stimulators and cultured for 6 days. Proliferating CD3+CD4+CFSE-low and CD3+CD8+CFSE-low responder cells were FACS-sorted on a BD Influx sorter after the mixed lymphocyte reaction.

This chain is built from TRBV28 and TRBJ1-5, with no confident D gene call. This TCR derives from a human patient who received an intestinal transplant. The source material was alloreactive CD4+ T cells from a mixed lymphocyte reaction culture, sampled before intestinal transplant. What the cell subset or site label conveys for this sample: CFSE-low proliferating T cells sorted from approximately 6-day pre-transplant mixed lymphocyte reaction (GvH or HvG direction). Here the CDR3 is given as CASSLRGEGQPQHF. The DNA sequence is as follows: TGTGCCAGCAGTTTACGGGGAGAGGGCCAGCCCCAGCATTTT.